This T cell receptor (beta chain) is from a study of blood T cell repertoires in COVID-19. Overall study: Sites in the United States, Italy and Spain provided acute and convalescent COVID-19 samples.

Germline V gene data show CDR1 as MDHEN and CDR2 as SYDVKM. Trimming took 6 bases from V and 8 from J, leaving 10 bases between them. The CDR3 has 12 residues. Original processing methods: Estimates of nucleated cell counts were drawn from the amplification of reference gene primers. Data came from immunoSEQ multiplex PCR; TCRdb stores just in-frame clones and leaves some out. Clone size and the V and J calls come from that table; the DNA yielded D and trimming. This table has fewer than 250,000 clones, 80% to 95% appearing once. The sequence derives from a man aged 55 to 70 with COVID-19, enrolled during active disease. Sequenced input: peripheral blood. The rearrangement uses TRBV28 and TRBJ1-4; D call uncertain. The CDR3 here is CASSKLREKLFF. For the CDR3, the DNA is TGTGCCAGCAGCAAGTTGCGAGAAAAACTGTTTTTT.